This T cell receptor beta chain stems from a study of CD4+ T cells in melanoma. The table came from immunoSEQ multiplex PCR; TCRdb's copy has only in-frame clones and leaves some out. The sample records some 150,000 clones, roughly 91% being singletons. Trimming stripped 3 bases from V and 7 bases from J, with 9 bases between. This CDR3 is built from 12 residues. Per germline, CDR1 KGHSH and CDR2 LQKENI. This receptor was obtained from a human donor with melanoma. V gene TRBV18 combines with J gene TRBJ1-1; no firm D call. CDR3 amino acids: CASSPVSREAFF. The CDR3 region has the DNA TGTGCCAGCTCACCTGTCTCGCGTGAAGCTTTCTTT. Combining the CDR3 with reference TRBV18 and TRBJ1-1 gives the whole variable domain NAGVMQNPRHLVRRRGQEARLRCSPMKGHSHVYWYRQLPEEGLKFMVYLQKENIIDESGMPKERFSAEFPKEGPSILRIQQVVRGDSAAYFCASSPVSREAFFGQGTRLTVV.